The rows below give T cell receptor beta chains drawn from one sample of a study of blood T cell repertoires in COVID-19. The table came from immunoSEQ multiplex PCR; TCRdb's copy has only in-frame clones and leaves some out. The data show about 98,000 clones, 81% seen once. Input material: peripheral blood. Every receptor here comes from a woman of 80 years or more with acute or convalescent COVID-19. Both conserved end residues are part of each CDR3. D genes are given only for firm matches. A row's size may be missing; if present it is once, few, many or a size class.

cdr3_nt: TGTGCCAGCAGTTACAGACAGAACACCGGGGAGCTGTTTTTT
cdr3_aa: CASSYRQNTGELFF
d_call: NA
j_call: TRBJ2-2
clone_size: NA
v_call: TRBV6-5

cdr3_nt: TGTGCCAGCAGTTCAGGTCAGGGCAATCAGCCCCAGCATTTT
cdr3_aa: CASSSGQGNQPQHF
d_call: NA
j_call: TRBJ1-5
clone_size: NA
v_call: TRBV28

cdr3_nt: TGCGCCAGCAGCTTCGGGCTAGCGGGGGACAATGAGCAGTTCTTC
cdr3_aa: CASSFGLAGDNEQFF
d_call: TRBD2
j_call: TRBJ2-1
clone_size: once
v_call: TRBV5-1

cdr3_nt: TGTGCCAGCAGCTTGAGATCAGGTCCCAAGGTCCAGCCCCAGCATTTT
cdr3_aa: CASSLRSGPKVQPQHF
d_call: NA
j_call: TRBJ1-5
clone_size: NA
v_call: TRBV5-6

cdr3_nt: TGTGCCAGCAGCTGGGGGACAGGGGCAAACACCATATATTTT
cdr3_aa: CASSWGTGANTIYF
d_call: TRBD1
j_call: TRBJ1-3
clone_size: NA
v_call: TRBV7-2

cdr3_nt: TGCGCCAGCAGTGACGGGGATCAGCCCCAGCATTTT
cdr3_aa: CASSDGDQPQHF
d_call: NA
j_call: TRBJ1-5
clone_size: NA
v_call: TRBV10-1

cdr3_nt: TGTGCCTGGGACCTGGGGACTAGCTCCAACAATGAGCAGTTCTTC
cdr3_aa: CAWDLGTSSNNEQFF
d_call: TRBD2
j_call: TRBJ2-1
clone_size: NA
v_call: TRBV30

cdr3_nt: TGTGCCAGCTCACCTGGGACAGGGGTTATCAGACAGCCCCAGCATTTT
cdr3_aa: CASSPGTGVIRQPQHF
d_call: TRBD1
j_call: TRBJ1-5
clone_size: once
v_call: TRBV18

cdr3_nt: TGTGCCAGCAGCCTCTCTAGGGGCACTGAAGCTTTCTTT
cdr3_aa: CASSLSRGTEAFF
d_call: NA
j_call: TRBJ1-1
clone_size: NA
v_call: TRBV7-9

cdr3_nt: TGTGCCAGCGCTGGGCGCTCTGGAAACACCATATATTTT
cdr3_aa: CASAGRSGNTIYF
d_call: NA
j_call: TRBJ1-3
clone_size: NA
v_call: TRBV7-9

cdr3_nt: TGTGCCAGCAGTTTACCCTACAGTAGCAATCAGCCCCAGCATTTT
cdr3_aa: CASSLPYSSNQPQHF
d_call: NA
j_call: TRBJ1-5
clone_size: NA
v_call: TRBV28

cdr3_nt: TGTGCCAGCAGGCCCACAGGGCGGGATGGCTACACCTTC
cdr3_aa: CASRPTGRDGYTF
d_call: NA
j_call: TRBJ1-2
clone_size: NA
v_call: TRBV28

cdr3_nt: TGTGGGGGGGGGCAGGGGGCTTATCAGCCCCAGCATTTT
cdr3_aa: CGGGQGAYQPQHF
d_call: TRBD1
j_call: TRBJ1-5
clone_size: NA
v_call: TRBV6-5

cdr3_nt: TGTGCCAGCAGCTCAAACAAGGGAAACACCATATATTTT
cdr3_aa: CASSSNKGNTIYF
d_call: NA
j_call: TRBJ1-3
clone_size: NA
v_call: TRBV5-4

cdr3_nt: TGTGCCAGCGCAGGGGGCTTGAACACCGGGGAGCTGTTTTTT
cdr3_aa: CASAGGLNTGELFF
d_call: TRBD1
j_call: TRBJ2-2
clone_size: NA
v_call: TRBV24-1

cdr3_nt: TGCGCCATCACTCGGGACAGGCTATCTGAAGCTTTCTTT
cdr3_aa: CAITRDRLSEAFF
d_call: TRBD1
j_call: TRBJ1-1
clone_size: NA
v_call: TRBV23-1

cdr3_nt: TGTGCCAGCACCTTAATGGGGGGGCTGGGGTATGGCTACACCTTC
cdr3_aa: CASTLMGGLGYGYTF
d_call: NA
j_call: TRBJ1-2
clone_size: NA
v_call: TRBV27

cdr3_nt: TGCGCCAGCAGCCGGACCGGGCTGCGGCAGGGGCGCTACAATGAGCAGTTCTTC
cdr3_aa: CASSRTGLRQGRYNEQFF
d_call: NA
j_call: TRBJ2-1
clone_size: NA
v_call: TRBV5-1

cdr3_nt: TGTGCCAGCAGTATTACCGGCGGGGCGGCCGGAAACATTCAGTACTTC
cdr3_aa: CASSITGGAAGNIQYF
d_call: NA
j_call: TRBJ2-4
clone_size: NA
v_call: TRBV27

cdr3_nt: TGTGCCAGCAGTTCCCCCCAGGGAAATAACTATGGCTACACCTTC
cdr3_aa: CASSSPQGNNYGYTF
d_call: NA
j_call: TRBJ1-2
clone_size: NA
v_call: TRBV6-6

cdr3_nt: TGTGCCAGCAGTCGTAATAGCAATCAGCCCCAGCATTTT
cdr3_aa: CASSRNSNQPQHF
d_call: NA
j_call: TRBJ1-5
clone_size: NA
v_call: TRBV6-5

cdr3_nt: TGTGCCAGCAGCCCGACATGGACAGGGGCTAGTGAGACCCAGTACTTC
cdr3_aa: CASSPTWTGASETQYF
d_call: TRBD1
j_call: TRBJ2-5
clone_size: NA
v_call: TRBV7-6

cdr3_nt: TGTGCCAGCAGCCCCCCCGGGTTGGGTGGCTACACCTTC
cdr3_aa: CASSPPGLGGYTF
d_call: NA
j_call: TRBJ1-2
clone_size: NA
v_call: TRBV7-2

cdr3_nt: TGTGCCTGGGTCCGCAGGGGGCGCACCTATGGCTACACCTTC
cdr3_aa: CAWVRRGRTYGYTF
d_call: TRBD1
j_call: TRBJ1-2
clone_size: NA
v_call: TRBV30

cdr3_nt: TGTGCCAGCAGCCCGGAAGCGGGGGCCGAGTACAATGAGCAGTTCTTC
cdr3_aa: CASSPEAGAEYNEQFF
d_call: TRBD2
j_call: TRBJ2-1
clone_size: NA
v_call: TRBV5-4

cdr3_nt: TGTGCCAGCAGCGTAGACAGGGTGAATAATTCACCCCTCCACTTT
cdr3_aa: CASSVDRVNNSPLHF
d_call: NA
j_call: TRBJ1-6
clone_size: NA
v_call: TRBV9

cdr3_nt: TGTGCCAGCAGCTCCGGGGGACTAGCCTACGAGCAGTACTTC
cdr3_aa: CASSSGGLAYEQYF
d_call: TRBD2
j_call: TRBJ2-7
clone_size: NA
v_call: TRBV5-4

cdr3_nt: TGTGCCACCAGTGACTCGACAGGAAGACACACAGATACGCAGTATTTT
cdr3_aa: CATSDSTGRHTDTQYF
d_call: NA
j_call: TRBJ2-3
clone_size: NA
v_call: TRBV24-1

cdr3_nt: TGTGCCAGCAGCTTCCAACCGGGACCTGGAGGGCTGAACACTGAAGCTTTCTTT
cdr3_aa: CASSFQPGPGGLNTEAFF
d_call: NA
j_call: TRBJ1-1
clone_size: NA
v_call: TRBV13

cdr3_nt: TGCGCCAGCAGCTTGGATGGACAGAGTAATTCACCCCTCCACTTT
cdr3_aa: CASSLDGQSNSPLHF
d_call: NA
j_call: TRBJ1-6
clone_size: NA
v_call: TRBV5-1

cdr3_nt: TGTGCCAGCCGAACAGGGGGCGGGGAGACCCAGTACTTC
cdr3_aa: CASRTGGGETQYF
d_call: TRBD1
j_call: TRBJ2-5
clone_size: NA
v_call: TRBV28

cdr3_nt: TGTGCCAGTAGCCCCGACAGGGTGGATGGCTACACCTTC
cdr3_aa: CASSPDRVDGYTF
d_call: TRBD1
j_call: TRBJ1-2
clone_size: NA
v_call: TRBV19

cdr3_nt: TGTGCCAGCTCATCCCAGGGGCATACCTCTGGAAACACCATATATTTT
cdr3_aa: CASSSQGHTSGNTIYF
d_call: NA
j_call: TRBJ1-3
clone_size: NA
v_call: TRBV18

cdr3_nt: TGTGCCAGCTCACCAAGTGCGGGGGCCACAGATACGCAGTATTTT
cdr3_aa: CASSPSAGATDTQYF
d_call: NA
j_call: TRBJ2-3
clone_size: NA
v_call: TRBV18

cdr3_nt: TGTGCCAGCAGCCAAGAGGGACGGGGGACGGTCGGCGGCTACACCTTC
cdr3_aa: CASSQEGRGTVGGYTF
d_call: NA
j_call: TRBJ1-2
clone_size: NA
v_call: TRBV14

cdr3_nt: TGTGCCAGCAGCCTGACTAGCCGGCTAGCCAAAAACATTCAGTACTTC
cdr3_aa: CASSLTSRLAKNIQYF
d_call: TRBD2
j_call: TRBJ2-4
clone_size: NA
v_call: TRBV5-5

cdr3_nt: TGTGCCAGCAGCTTAATAAATGAGCAGTTCTTC
cdr3_aa: CASSLINEQFF
d_call: NA
j_call: TRBJ2-1
clone_size: NA
v_call: TRBV5-6